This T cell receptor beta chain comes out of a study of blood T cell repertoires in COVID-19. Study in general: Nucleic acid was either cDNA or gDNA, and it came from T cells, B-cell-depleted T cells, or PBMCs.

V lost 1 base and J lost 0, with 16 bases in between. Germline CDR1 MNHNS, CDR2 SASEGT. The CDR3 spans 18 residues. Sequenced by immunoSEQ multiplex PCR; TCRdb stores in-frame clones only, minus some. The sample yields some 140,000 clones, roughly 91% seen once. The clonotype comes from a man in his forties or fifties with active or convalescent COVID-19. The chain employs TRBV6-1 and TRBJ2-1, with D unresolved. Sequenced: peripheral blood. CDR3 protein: CASSEGPGSTSSYNEQFF. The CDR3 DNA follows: TGTGCCAGCAGTGAAGGACCGGGTTCGACGAGCTCCTACAATGAGCAGTTCTTC.